The next 20 T cell receptor beta chains were all read from a single sample in a study of long-term antiretroviral therapy in people with HIV. The authors ran the immunoSEQ assay, v3.0, at survey level. Only in-frame clones appear in the TCRdb table, and some are missing; sequencing was by immunoSEQ multiplex PCR. The sample comprises around 33,000 clones, roughly 80% of which are singletons, and approximately 8% rests with the top ten. This sample comprised unsorted PBMCs, obtained 0.4 years before starting antiretroviral therapy. All receptors come from a man aged 18 to 30 with HIV.

The V and J genes are TRBV5-1 and TRBJ2-1, with 14 positions matching TRBD2. V dropped 7 bases and J dropped 2; count of bases not matched to a gene: 8. The CDR3 loop spans 17 amino acids. Germline CDR1 reads SGHRS; CDR2 reads YFSETQ. Here the CDR3 reads CASSYGLAGGTYNEQFF. CDR3 sequence (DNA): TGCGCCAGCTCATATGGACTAGCGGGAGGCACCTACAATGAGCAGTTCTTC.

The rearrangement uses TRBV27 and TRBJ2-5; possible D gene TRBD1, 6 bases. Germline loops: CDR1 MNHEY, CDR2 SMNVEV (reference sequence). This CDR3 region has 14 residues. Trimming removed 6 bases from V and 0 bases from J, with 11 bases in between. CDR3 sequence reads: CASSRHRDQETQYF. CDR3 bases: TGTGCCAGCAGCCGTCACAGGGACCAAGAGACCCAGTACTTC.

CDR3 amino acids: CASSREDLEAFF. The CDR3 region has the DNA TGTGCCAGCAGCCGCGAGGACCTTGAAGCTTTCTTT. This sequence joins TRBV7-8 and TRBJ1-1; D remains ambiguous. V dropped 5 bases and J dropped 7 bases, with 11 bases sitting between them. CDR3 length: 12 amino acids. Germline lookup yields CDR1 SGHVS and CDR2 FQNEAQ.

The chain carries TRBV5-5 and TRBJ1-3, with a tentative D call TRBD1 (5 bases). The CDR3 has 14 residues. The ends were cut back, 0 bases at V and 8 bases at J, with 12 bases in the middle. CDR1 and CDR2 from the germline V gene are SGHKS and YYEKEE (reference sequence). Written as DNA, the CDR3 is TGTGCCAGCAGCTTGGCCAGGCAGGGTGACACCATATATTTT. Its protein is CASSLARQGDTIYF.

V gene TRBV19 combines with J gene TRBJ2-2; D is possibly TRBD1 or TRBD2 (6 bases each). The CDR3 runs 19 residues. The V gene's germline CDR1 is LNHDA and CDR2 SQIVND (reference sequence). Between the trimmed V and J ends, which lost 3 bases and 5 bases, there was a span of 25 bases. The CDR3 DNA reads TGTGCCAGTAGTATTCCCGGGGGCAGGGCTCGTTCCCGGACCGGGGAGCTGTTTTTT. Translated, it gives CASSIPGGRARSRTGELFF.

V is TRBV4-1 and J is TRBJ2-3; D is perhaps TRBD2 (5 bases). V lost 3 bases, J lost 1 base, and 17 bases lay in between. The CDR3 contains 17 residues. Germline CDR1 and CDR2: MGHRA and YSYEKL. The CDR3 loop is CASSQAPNLARTDTQYF. The CDR3 coding sequence is TGCGCCAGCAGCCAGGCCCCCAACTTAGCGCGCACAGATACGCAGTATTTT.

This sequence joins TRBV5-1 and TRBJ2-2; 11 nucleotides line up with TRBD2. V trimming: 2 bases; J trimming: 5 bases; junction bases outside the gene matches: 5. Per germline, CDR1 SGHRS and CDR2 YFSETQ. The CDR3 is made up of 16 amino acids. DNA for the CDR3: TGCGCCAGCAGCTTAACTAGCGGGAGATGGACCGGGGAGCTGTTTTTT. Translation gives CASSLTSGRWTGELFF.

V and J are TRBV5-4 and TRBJ1-1; D gene uncertain. CDR3 length equals 15 residues. Trimming took off 0 bases at V and 2 bases at J, with 11 bases between the two ends. Germline-derived CDR1 and CDR2 are SGHNT and YYREEE (reference sequence). The CDR3 nucleotides are TGTGCCAGCAGCTTGGAGGGCAGGCTAAACACTGAAGCTTTCTTT. Translated, it gives CASSLEGRLNTEAFF.

This chain connects TRBV9 to TRBJ2-1; D ambiguous. Germline CDR1 and CDR2: SGDLS and YYNGEE. This CDR3 has 13 amino acids. The V and J ends lost 2 bases and 4 bases respectively, with 7 bases between them. CDR3 DNA: TGTGCCAGCAGCGTCGACTTGTACAATGAGCAGTTCTTC. This encodes CASSVDLYNEQFF.

V gene TRBV27 combines with J gene TRBJ1-1; the match to TRBD1 covers 9 bases. Trimming removed 3 bases from V and 5 bases from J; junction bases left unmatched: 7. The CDR3 is 15 amino acids. Germline loops: CDR1 MNHEY, CDR2 SMNVEV (reference sequence). Here the CDR3 DNA reads TGTGCCAGCAGTTTGGACGGACAGGGGACGACTGAAGCTTTCTTT. Translated: CASSLDGQGTTEAFF.

The chain combines TRBV6-6 with TRBJ2-5, with a tentative D call TRBD2 (7 bases). Trimming took off 6 bases at V and 5 bases at J, with 22 bases between the two ends. The V gene's germline CDR1 is MNHNY and CDR2 SVGAGI (reference sequence). The CDR3 extends over 16 amino acids. CDR3 nucleotide sequence: TGTGCCAGCAGGGCCCAATCTACGGGGGGCTTGGAGACCCAGTACTTC. Protein sequence: CASRAQSTGGLETQYF.

The chain recombines TRBV4-1 with TRBJ1-4; D call uncertain. This CDR3 is 16 amino acids long. Germline values: CDR1 MGHRA, CDR2 YSYEKL. Trimming removed 1 base at V and 8 bases at J, with 17 bases between. The CDR3 here is CASSQGRVTYGEKLFF. The CDR3 DNA sequence: TGCGCCAGCAGCCAAGGTCGCGTCACATATGGGGAAAAACTGTTTTTT.

The chain has TRBV7-8 and TRBJ2-5; 12 positions match TRBD2. The CDR3 is 16 amino acids. Trimming at V came to 7 bases and at J to 3 bases, leaving 9 bases not matched to a gene. In germline, CDR1 is SGHVS, CDR2 FQNEAQ. CDR3 sequence (DNA): TGTGCCAGCACAAGACTAGCGGGGGCGGGAGAAGAGACCCAGTACTTC. Translation: CASTRLAGAGEETQYF.

The chain is built from TRBV6-1 and TRBJ1-1, with D possibly TRBD1 on 6 matching bases. This CDR3 contains 14 residues. Between the trimmed V and J ends, which lost 6 bases and 2 bases, there was a span of 13 bases. The V gene's germline CDR1 is MNHNS and CDR2 SASEGT. The CDR3, as DNA: TGTGCCAGCAGAACAGGGCGTGGAAACACTGAAGCTTTCTTT. Its translation: CASRTGRGNTEAFF.

The J gene is TRBJ1-2, the V gene TRBV6-6; D is perhaps TRBD1 (5 bases). Germline loops: CDR1 MNHNY, CDR2 SVGAGI (reference sequence). This CDR3 has 14 residues. The V and J ends lost 2 bases and 1 base respectively, with 8 bases between them. The CDR3 sequence is CASSYGRGNYGYTF. The CDR3 DNA reads as TGTGCCAGCAGTTACGGGAGGGGTAACTATGGCTACACCTTC.

The rearrangement links TRBV4-1 to TRBJ2-6; D might be TRBD2 (5 bases). The CDR3 is 16 residues long. V lost 4 bases to trimming and J lost 1 base, with 11 bases between them. Germline CDR1 reads MGHRA; CDR2 reads YSYEKL. CDR3 sequence reads: CASSPRRVSGANVLTF. Written as DNA, the CDR3 is TGCGCCAGCAGCCCCAGGCGGGTTTCTGGGGCCAACGTCCTGACTTTC.

This chain connects TRBV28 to TRBJ2-7; D could derive from TRBD1 or TRBD2 (5 bases each). Trimming left V 8 bases short and J 3 bases short, with 17 bases between. Germline values: CDR1 MDHEN, CDR2 SYDVKM. The length of the CDR3 is 14 residues. CDR3 region: CASGSRTRRYEQYF. As DNA, the CDR3 is TGTGCCAGCGGGAGCCGGACACGACGCTACGAGCAGTACTTC.

V usage is TRBV6-4 and J usage is TRBJ2-1; 13 bases match TRBD2. After removal of 6 bases from V and 7 bases from J, the junction contained 21 bases not matched to a gene. The length of the CDR3 is 20 residues. Germline lookup yields CDR1 MRHNA and CDR2 SNTAGT. Written as DNA, the CDR3 is TGTGCCAGCAGATCCCAACGGGGGGGACTAGCGGGGTGCCTGTGGAATGAGCAGTTCTTC. Protein product: CASRSQRGGLAGCLWNEQFF.

This clone showed up just once. This rearrangement joins TRBV9 to TRBJ2-5; 9 bases line up with TRBD2. Germline CDR1 and CDR2: SGDLS and YYNGEE. CDR3 length: 18 residues. Trimming at V came to 0 bases and at J to 3 bases, leaving 12 bases not matched to a gene. Written as DNA, the CDR3 is TGTGCCAGCAGCGTAGGTCTAGCGGGGACCTGGTACGAAGAGACCCAGTACTTC. Translation: CASSVGLAGTWYEETQYF.

This chain links TRBV25-1 with TRBJ1-4; tentative D call: TRBD1 (6 bases). The CDR3 loop spans 17 amino acids. Trimming stripped 3 bases from V and 2 bases from J, with 16 bases between. Germline CDR1 is MGHDK and CDR2 is SYGVNS. The CDR3 reads CASSDMVGGATNEKLFF. The CDR3 region has the DNA TGTGCCAGCAGTGATATGGTGGGGGGGGCGACTAATGAAAAACTGTTTTTT. The full variable domain, its missing parts supplied by reference TRBV25-1 and TRBJ1-4, is EADIYQTPRYLVIGTGKKITLECSQTMGHDKMYWYQQDPGMELHLIHYSYGVNSTEKGDLSSESTVSRIRTEHFPLTLESARPSHTSQYLCASSDMVGGATNEKLFFGSGTQLSVL.